This TCR beta chain was sequenced in a study of blood T cell repertoires in COVID-19. At the level of the study: There were acute and convalescent COVID-19 samples, and they came from the United States, Italy and Spain. From T cells, B-cell-depleted T cells, or PBMCs came the material, which was cDNA or gDNA.

Original methodology: The assay estimated nucleated cells by amplifying reference gene primers. Sequencing used immunoSEQ multiplex PCR; TCRdb keeps in-frame clones, though not all of them. V and J calls and clone size come straight from that table; D and trimming were deduced from the DNA. Found here are more than 15,000 clones, over 80% of them singletons; the top ten hold roughly 8.3%. In germline, CDR1 is SNHLY, CDR2 FYNNEI. V lost 1 base and J 1 base, leaving 11 bases between the germline ends. The CDR3 runs 16 residues. The sequenced sample consisted of peripheral blood. The V and J genes are TRBV2 and TRBJ1-5; D not certain. The source is a human donor in a cohort sampled during active COVID-19. The donor label of this sample is uncertain. This chain's CDR3 is CASSEGRIASNQPQHF. The CDR3 DNA reads as TGTGCCAGCAGTGAAGGTAGGATAGCAAGCAATCAGCCCCAGCATTTT.